These 30 T cell receptor beta chains originate from one sample sequenced in a study of blood T cell repertoires in COVID-19. The method was immunoSEQ multiplex PCR; TCRdb's version includes in-frame clones alone and lacks a portion of them. The data show about 70,000 clones, roughly four fifths seen once. Material for sequencing was peripheral blood. Every receptor here comes from a woman aged 70 to 79 with acute or convalescent COVID-19.

This chain's CDR3 is CASSSTGYYQPQHF. DNA for the CDR3: TGTGCCAGCAGTTCGACAGGGTATTACCAGCCCCAGCATTTT. The rearrangement uses TRBV28 and TRBJ1-5; 7 bases are a match to TRBD1. Germline CDR1 is MDHEN and CDR2 is SYDVKM. The CDR3 loop spans 14 amino acids. V shed 4 bases, J shed 7 bases, and the junction held 7 bases outside the gene matches.

This clone was observed a handful of times. The V call is TRBV7-2, the J call TRBJ1-3; 7 bases are shared with TRBD1. The CDR3 consists of 15 residues. CDR1 is SGHTA, CDR2 FQGNSA, per germline. V dropped 5 bases and J dropped 0; count of bases not matched to a gene: 4. The CDR3 reads CASSPRQGSGNTIYF. The CDR3 nucleotides are TGTGCCAGCAGCCCTCGACAGGGCTCTGGAAACACCATATATTTT.

This chain uses TRBV19 with TRBJ2-7; TRBD1 matches 9 bases. J lost 6 bases, V lost 3 bases, and 9 bases had no gene match. CDR1 is LNHDA and CDR2 is SQIVND in the germline V gene (reference sequence). There are 15 residues in the CDR3. The chain's CDR3 is CASSMGGTGRIEQYF. CDR3 sequence (DNA): TGTGCCAGTAGTATGGGGGGGACAGGGAGGATCGAGCAGTACTTC.

The rearrangement uses TRBV29-1 and TRBJ1-2, with D perhaps matching TRBD1 (5 bases). The V and J ends lost 7 bases and 8 bases respectively, with 20 bases between them. CDR1 SQVTM and CDR2 ANQGSEA come from the germline V gene. The CDR3 is 13 amino acids. This chain's CDR3 is CSAQSDPRVGYTF. The CDR3 DNA is TGCAGCGCCCAAAGCGACCCCAGGGTGGGCTACACCTTC.

This chain connects TRBV11-1 to TRBJ1-1; TRBD1 aligns across 9 bases. Germline assignment: CDR1 SGHAT and CDR2 FQDESV (reference sequence). V shed 0 bases and J 5 bases; nucleotides not matched to a gene: 1. The length of the CDR3 is 14 residues. CDR3 region: CASSLAGQGTEAFF. The CDR3 coding sequence is TGTGCCAGCAGCTTAGCGGGACAGGGAACTGAAGCTTTCTTT.

The chain has TRBV5-6 and TRBJ2-5; D is possibly TRBD2 (6 bases). CDR1 and CDR2 from the germline V gene are SGHDT and YYEEEE. Between the trimmed V and J ends, which lost 2 bases and 2 bases, there was a span of 10 bases. The length of the CDR3 is 14 residues. The CDR3 bases are TGTGCCAGCAGCTTTTACGGAGGGCAAGAGACCCAGTACTTC. Protein sequence: CASSFYGGQETQYF.

The CDR3 spells CASSFPSGSGETQYF. CDR3 DNA: TGCGCCAGCAGCTTCCCGTCGGGTAGCGGAGAGACCCAGTACTTC. V and J are TRBV5-1 and TRBJ2-5; the D gene is possibly TRBD2 (6 bases). This CDR3 has 15 amino acids. Trimming took off 2 bases at V and 4 bases at J, with 15 bases between the two ends. The germline CDR1 and CDR2 sequences are SGHRS and YFSETQ.

V is TRBV6-6 and J is TRBJ2-7; 9 positions agree with TRBD2. Germline CDR1 reads MNHNY; CDR2 reads SVGAGI (reference sequence). Trimming cost V 5 bases and J 0 bases; bases outside gene matches: 8. This CDR3 has 16 residues. The CDR3 region has the DNA TGTGCCAGCAGTCCCGTGACTAGCGGTAGCTCCTACGAGCAGTACTTC. Translated: CASSPVTSGSSYEQYF.

This chain uses TRBV29-1 with TRBJ2-5, with TRBD1 as a possible D gene (6 bases). V lost 2 bases and J lost 1, with 8 bases in between. Germline V gene sequence: CDR1 SQVTM, CDR2 ANQGSEA. The CDR3 contains 13 residues. DNA of the CDR3: TGCAGCGTTGAAACGACAGGCCAAGAGACCCAGTACTTC. Amino acid sequence: CSVETTGQETQYF.

The V and J genes are TRBV28 and TRBJ1-6; no clear D. There are 15 residues in the CDR3. Germline V gives CDR1 MDHEN, CDR2 SYDVKM. Trimming took 2 bases from V and 8 from J, leaving 13 bases between them. CDR3 amino acids: CASSLVSSFDSPLHF. CDR3 bases: TGTGCCAGCAGTTTAGTCAGTTCGTTTGATTCACCCCTCCACTTT.

The chain combines TRBV10-3 with TRBJ1-1; 7 bases map to TRBD1. CDR3 size: 15 residues. J was trimmed by 0 bases and V by 8 bases; bases with no gene match: 9. The germline V gene encodes CDR1 ENHRY and CDR2 SYGVKD. The CDR3 coding sequence is TGTGCCATCGGTCCCGGGACAGTCTTGAACACTGAAGCTTTCTTT. This gives the protein CAIGPGTVLNTEAFF.

Only one count was recorded for this clone. The chain uses TRBV7-9 and TRBJ1-2, with D possibly TRBD1 on 5 matching bases. V gave up 5 bases and J gave up 5 bases, with 18 bases separating them. The CDR3 consists of 15 residues. Germline V CDR1 and CDR2: SEHNR, FQNEAQ (reference sequence). CDR3 in DNA: TGTGCCAGCAGCCCCTTCCGGGGGGAGCTGTATGGCTACACCTTC. It yields the protein CASSPFRGELYGYTF.

CDR3 sequence reads: CASSQLGQGGEKLFF. The CDR3 DNA follows: TGCGCCAGCAGCCAACTGGGACAGGGTGGGGAAAAACTGTTTTTT. The rearrangement uses TRBV5-1 and TRBJ1-4, with 9 bases matching TRBD1. Germline CDR1 SGHRS, CDR2 YFSETQ. J gave up 8 bases and V 4 bases, and 9 bases lay outside the gene matches. This CDR3 is built from 15 residues.

This rearrangement joins TRBV2 to TRBJ2-7, with D perhaps TRBD2 (7 bases). The CDR3 length is 15 residues. Between the trimmed V and J ends, which lost 4 bases and 6 bases, there was a span of 19 bases. Per germline, CDR1 SNHLY and CDR2 FYNNEI. CDR3 sequence: CASSAHLRGAGEQYF. Here the CDR3 DNA reads TGTGCCAGCAGTGCCCACCTCCGGGGGGCTGGCGAGCAGTACTTC.

V gene TRBV10-1 combines with J gene TRBJ1-4, with 8 bases aligning to TRBD1. Germline V gives CDR1 WNHNN, CDR2 SYGVQD (reference sequence). This CDR3 has 14 amino acids. The trim removed 6 bases at V and 8 bases at J, leaving 8 bases unmatched. CDR3 nucleotide sequence: TGCGCCAGCAGCCCCGACAGGGGTAAGGAAAAACTGTTTTTT. This sequence encodes CASSPDRGKEKLFF.

The rearrangement links TRBV11-3 to TRBJ1-1, with D perhaps matching TRBD1 (5 bases). The germline V gene has CDR1 SGHNT and CDR2 YENEEA. V lost 3 bases, J lost 10 bases, and 12 bases lay in between. The CDR3 consists of 12 residues. The CDR3 sequence: CASSFGPGGAFF. As DNA, the CDR3 is TGTGCCAGCAGCTTTGGTCCGGGGGGAGCTTTCTTT.

This clone has a handful of counts. The chain uses TRBV6-6 and TRBJ1-3; D not certain. Looked up from germline, CDR1 is MNHNY and CDR2 is SVGAGI (reference sequence). Trimming cost V 5 bases and J 0 bases, with 17 bases left between them. The CDR3 is made up of 17 amino acids. CDR3 amino acids: CASSQISDTYSGNTIYF. Written as DNA, the CDR3 is TGTGCCAGCAGTCAAATCTCAGACACGTACTCTGGAAACACCATATATTTT.

The chain employs TRBV10-3 and TRBJ2-7, with 14 bases fitting TRBD2. Per the germline V gene, CDR1 is ENHRY and CDR2 is SYGVKD. The V segment lost 7 bases and the J segment 2 bases; nucleotides outside the gene matches: 4. CDR3 length equals 15 residues. The CDR3 spells CAIMGTSGRPYEQYF. Written as DNA, the CDR3 is TGTGCCATCATGGGGACTAGCGGGAGACCCTACGAGCAGTACTTC.

The gene calls are TRBV7-2 and TRBJ2-5; possibly TRBD1 for D (6 bases). Trimming cost V 0 bases and J 6 bases, with 8 bases left between them. The germline V gene has CDR1 SGHTA and CDR2 FQGNSA. The CDR3 is made up of 13 amino acids. CDR3 amino acids: CASSLAQGKTQYF. CDR3 nucleotides: TGTGCCAGCAGCTTAGCCCAGGGGAAGACCCAGTACTTC.

The rearrangement links TRBV28 to TRBJ2-2, with a weak D call TRBD2 (5 bases). The CDR3 sequence is 15 residues long. The V end was cut by 8 bases, the J end by 2 bases, with 15 bases between. From germline, CDR1 is MDHEN and CDR2 SYDVKM. The CDR3 region is CASHRGGSNTGELFF. CDR3 DNA: TGTGCCAGCCACAGAGGCGGGTCCAACACCGGGGAGCTGTTTTTT.

The chain couples TRBV19 to TRBJ1-2; the D gene is possibly TRBD1 (5 bases). The germline V gene encodes CDR1 LNHDA and CDR2 SQIVND (reference sequence). The CDR3 consists of 14 residues. Deletions cut 2 bases from V and 8 bases from J, with 15 bases between. The CDR3 bases are TGTGCCAGTAGTATATCCCAAGGGGCCTGGGGCTACACCTTC. Residues: CASSISQGAWGYTF. The full variable domain, in which reference TRBV19 and TRBJ1-2 provide the parts outside the CDR3, is DGGITQSPKYLFRKEGQNVTLSCEQNLNHDAMYWYRQDPGQGLRLIYYSQIVNDFQKGDIAEGYSVSREKKESFPLTVTSAQKNPTAFYLCASSISQGAWGYTFGSGTRLTVV.

This sequence joins TRBV18 and TRBJ2-7, with 8 bases aligning to TRBD2. V was pared by 3 bases and J by 5 bases, with 12 bases of the junction left unmatched. Germline CDR1 reads KGHSH; CDR2 reads LQKENI. This CDR3 comprises 16 residues. CDR3 protein: CASSPQRASGFNEQYF. The CDR3 DNA is TGTGCCAGCTCACCTCAGAGGGCTAGCGGGTTCAACGAGCAGTACTTC. The full variable domain, completed using reference TRBV18 and TRBJ2-7, is NAGVMQNPRHLVRRRGQEARLRCSPMKGHSHVYWYRQLPEEGLKFMVYLQKENIIDESGMPKERFSAEFPKEGPSILRIQQVVRGDSAAYFCASSPQRASGFNEQYFGPGTRLTVT.

This clone was seen just once. J is TRBJ1-5 and V is TRBV10-3, with TRBD1 matching 9 bases. CDR1 is ENHRY and CDR2 is SYGVKD in the germline V gene. The ends lost 3 bases at V and 5 bases at J; junction bases unmatched: 11. There are 17 residues in the CDR3. The CDR3 DNA sequence: TGTGCCATCAGTGACCCCGAGAGGACAGGGGTCGATCAGCCCCAGCATTTT. Protein product: CAISDPERTGVDQPQHF.

This rearrangement joins TRBV28 to TRBJ2-7, with D tentatively TRBD1 (6 bases). The CDR3 length is 12 residues. V was cut by 6 bases and J by 3 bases, with 9 bases left in between. From germline, CDR1 is MDHEN and CDR2 SYDVKM. The CDR3 loop reads CASRSDSYEQYF. The CDR3 DNA reads as TGTGCCAGCAGATCGGACAGCTACGAGCAGTACTTC.

This rearrangement joins TRBV6-5 to TRBJ2-1, with a weak D call TRBD1 (5 bases). Germline V lookup: CDR1 MNHEY, CDR2 SVGAGI. V lost 0 bases and J 0 bases, leaving 9 bases between the germline ends. The CDR3 has 16 residues. The CDR3 region is CASSYSAGNSYNEQFF. DNA of the CDR3: TGTGCCAGCAGTTACTCCGCAGGGAACTCCTACAATGAGCAGTTCTTC.

In this sample, this clone turned up many times. J is TRBJ1-5 and V is TRBV19; 7 bases agree with TRBD1. This CDR3 has 14 amino acids. Germline-derived CDR1 and CDR2 are LNHDA and SQIVND (reference sequence). V was pared by 4 bases and J by 7 bases, with 7 bases of the junction left unmatched. CDR3 region: CASSSTGVSQPQHF. Here the CDR3 DNA reads TGTGCCAGTAGTAGTACAGGGGTTAGCCAGCCCCAGCATTTT.

The chain uses TRBV7-9 and TRBJ2-7; D gene uncertain. Trimming removed 1 base from V and 0 bases from J, with 7 bases in between. In germline, CDR1 is SEHNR, CDR2 FQNEAQ (reference sequence). This CDR3 region has 14 residues. CDR3 residues: CASSLVPGSYEQYF. In nucleotides, the CDR3 is TGTGCCAGCAGCTTAGTACCGGGCTCCTACGAGCAGTACTTC. The full variable domain, in which reference TRBV7-9 and TRBJ2-7 provide the parts outside the CDR3, is DTGVSQNPRHKITKRGQNVTFRCDPISEHNRLYWYRQTLGQGPEFLTYFQNEAQLEKSRLLSDRFSAERPKGSFSTLEIQRTEQGDSAMYLCASSLVPGSYEQYFGPGTRLTVT.

The chain links TRBV9 to TRBJ2-5, with D tentatively TRBD2 (6 bases). The CDR3 consists of 16 residues. The ends were cut back, 0 bases at V and 5 bases at J, with 17 bases in the middle. The germline gives CDR1 SGDLS, CDR2 YYNGEE. CDR3 DNA: TGTGCCAGCAGCGTAGCGTTGAACAGCCGGGGGGAGACCCAGTACTTC. Its translation: CASSVALNSRGETQYF.

The chain is built from TRBV5-4 and TRBJ1-5; 7 positions match TRBD1. CDR3 size: 16 residues. The junction had 14 bases not matched to a gene; V was cut back by 4 bases and J by 7 bases. Germline-derived CDR1 and CDR2 are SGHNT and YYREEE (reference sequence). CDR3 sequence (DNA): TGTGCCAGCAGCCCCTCACCTCGGACAGGACAACAGCCCCAGCATTTT. It specifies CASSPSPRTGQQPQHF.

This clone came up a few times. This chain joins TRBV28 and TRBJ2-3; D remains unclear. CDR3 length equals 13 residues. Germline V CDR1 and CDR2: MDHEN, SYDVKM. V was pared by 5 bases and J by 6 bases, with 12 bases between. CDR3 in amino acids: CASSPPYTDTQYF. The CDR3 bases are TGTGCCAGCAGTCCCCCGTACACCGATACGCAGTATTTT.